Listed below are T cell receptor beta chains from one sample, sequenced in a study of cytomegalovirus exposure and HLA in healthy donors. Profiled with immunoSEQ multiplex PCR; TCRdb holds only in-frame clones, not every one. Found here are about 110,000 clones, 81% of them singletons; the top ten hold more than 2%. The sequencing input was PBMCs. The receptors were sampled from a woman aged 30 to 39 in good health and CMV-seronegative. The CDR3 runs from the conserved cysteine through the conserved F or W.

v_call: TRBV11-2; cdr3_aa: CASSRPPGGTLAFF
v_call: TRBV7-9; cdr3_aa: CASSGRNSPLHF
v_call: TRBV7-2; cdr3_aa: CASSWRTGDQPQHF
v_call: TRBV28; cdr3_aa: CASSSRWERETRYNEQFF
v_call: TRBV7-9; cdr3_aa: CASSSGLYGYTF
v_call: TRBV6-5; cdr3_aa: CASSYSLGLGGNEQFF
v_call: TRBV11-2; cdr3_aa: CASSLGGQGANEQYF
v_call: TRBV19; cdr3_aa: CASMEGRINTEAFF
v_call: TRBV5-1; cdr3_aa: CASSRGLAGGSRDEQFF
v_call: TRBV7-3; cdr3_aa: CASSRGRVGGTDTQYF
v_call: TRBV10-3; cdr3_aa: CAISESTPGFSYEQYF
v_call: TRBV6-4; cdr3_aa: CASSEVSGGYNEQFF
v_call: TRBV9; cdr3_aa: CAGSDSRDRGFSAYNEQFF
v_call: TRBV6-1; cdr3_aa: CASGRDRSSYEQYF
v_call: TRBV7-9; cdr3_aa: CASSSGVLSTDTQYF
v_call: TRBV7-8; cdr3_aa: CASSPRTGKENEQFF
v_call: TRBV7-8; cdr3_aa: CASSPAEAMPAGEQYF
v_call: TRBV5-1; cdr3_aa: CASSRHLADQGAVTEAFF
v_call: TRBV29-1; cdr3_aa: CSVESGDFGMNTEAFF
v_call: TRBV7-9; cdr3_aa: CASSLGPGQYF
v_call: TRBV5-1; cdr3_aa: CASSLNSYQETQYF
v_call: TRBV6-5; cdr3_aa: CASRTHERDRGQYF
v_call: TRBV21-1; cdr3_aa: CASSNREKTPTRDTGELFF
v_call: TRBV19; cdr3_aa: CASSRTSGRGDEQYF
v_call: TRBV13; cdr3_aa: CASSSQGDPPGKYF
v_call: TRBV18; cdr3_aa: CASSPGTARNTEAFF
v_call: TRBV4-1; cdr3_aa: CASSQDLGFSGKRETQYF
v_call: TRBV12-5; cdr3_aa: CASARTPLLNYNEQFF
v_call: TRBV27; cdr3_aa: CASSLDGGWGGYTF
v_call: TRBV7-2; cdr3_aa: CASSSGTGLLSQHF
v_call: TRBV5-1; cdr3_aa: CASSLVPNPSSYNEQFF
v_call: TRBV19; cdr3_aa: CASSYGTGPYEQYF
v_call: TRBV27; cdr3_aa: CASSFTGDEQYF
v_call: TRBV13; cdr3_aa: CASSLGVGSGYEQYF
v_call: TRBV7-6; cdr3_aa: CASSPGGPQQYF
v_call: TRBV5-4; cdr3_aa: CASSWLGREANYGYTF
v_call: TRBV18; cdr3_aa: CASSPRQPYEQYF
v_call: TRBV18; cdr3_aa: CASSPTGGITGELFF
v_call: TRBV10-2; cdr3_aa: CASKEAGGPSDTQYF
v_call: TRBV7-2; cdr3_aa: CASSPRDRYEETQYF
v_call: TRBV2; cdr3_aa: CASRGWGNHGYTF
v_call: TRBV7-2; cdr3_aa: CASSSIIPSYEQYF
v_call: TRBV2; cdr3_aa: CASTPSSAGELFF
v_call: TRBV30; cdr3_aa: CAWSKGRTEAFF
v_call: TRBV5-1; cdr3_aa: CASSRTGQTNTGELFF
v_call: TRBV7-9; cdr3_aa: CASSFPAGGTGADTQYF
v_call: TRBV27; cdr3_aa: CASSFVQGALDTQYF
v_call: TRBV18; cdr3_aa: CASSPKTGFTEAFF
v_call: TRBV19; cdr3_aa: CASSKTGGAGGTQYF
v_call: TRBV29-1; cdr3_aa: CSVDFHNEQFF